The 4 T cell receptor beta chains listed next were all sequenced from one sample in a study of cytomegalovirus exposure and HLA in healthy donors. PCR was performed using 60 Vbeta and 13 Jbeta primers. The data were produced by immunoSEQ multiplex PCR, yet TCRdb's version contains in-frame clones alone and is incomplete. The data contain about 130,000 clones, around 86% of them singletons. The sequenced sample consisted of PBMCs. Receptors were obtained from a man younger than 35 in good health and CMV-seronegative.

CDR3 sequence (DNA): TGTGCCAGCAGCGATGAGGACAGAATACCCACCGGGGAGCTGTTTTTT. It is translated as CASSDEDRIPTGELFF. V usage is TRBV9 and J usage is TRBJ2-2, with TRBD1 as a possible D gene (6 bases). The CDR3 spans 16 residues. V gave up 3 bases and J gave up 4 bases, with 16 bases separating them. Germline CDR1 SGDLS, CDR2 YYNGEE.

This clone appeared a single time. The rearrangement links TRBV19 to TRBJ1-5, with a weak D call TRBD1 (5 bases). Trimming pared 0 bases from V and 2 bases from J, leaving 17 bases between. CDR1 is LNHDA and CDR2 is SQIVND in the germline V gene (reference sequence). The CDR3 covers 18 residues. This chain's CDR3 is CASSIDPRERVGNQPQHF. The CDR3 region has the DNA TGTGCCAGTAGTATAGATCCCAGGGAAAGGGTCGGCAATCAGCCCCAGCATTTT.

J is TRBJ1-2 and V is TRBV4-1; 7 nucleotides agree with TRBD1. CDR1 MGHRA and CDR2 YSYEKL come from the germline V gene. The CDR3 runs to 15 residues. V was clipped by 0 bases and J by 4 bases; unmatched bases: 5. For the CDR3, the DNA is TGCGCCAGCAGCCAAGATACAGGGGTGTTCTATGGCTACACCTTC. Amino acids: CASSQDTGVFYGYTF.

The J gene is TRBJ2-1, the V gene TRBV20-1; D is undetermined. Germline V gene sequence: CDR1 DFQATT, CDR2 SNEGSKA (reference sequence). This CDR3 has 11 amino acids. The ends were cut back, 6 bases at V and 5 bases at J, with 8 bases in the middle. The DNA of the CDR3 is TGCAGTGCGAGCCTGGACAATGAGCAGTTCTTC. Protein sequence: CSASLDNEQFF.